Each of the 25 T cell receptor beta chains below was sequenced from the same sample in a study of cytomegalovirus exposure and HLA in healthy donors. The PCR used 60 Vbeta and 13 Jbeta primers. The repertoire was sequenced with immunoSEQ multiplex PCR; TCRdb's copy has only in-frame clones and lacks some. The sample records under 150,000 clones, about 74% being singletons. Sequencing input: PBMCs. The receptors come from a man aged 25 to 40 in good health and CMV-seronegative.

In this sample, this clone turned up a few times. The chain employs TRBV5-1 and TRBJ2-1; possibly TRBD2 for D (6 bases). Germline V gene data show CDR1 as SGHRS and CDR2 as YFSETQ. The CDR3 length is 15 residues. V lost 4 bases, J lost 6 bases, and 17 bases lay in between. The CDR3 spells CASSRGRGVSNEQFF. CDR3 in DNA: TGCGCCAGCAGCCGAGGGCGGGGCGTGAGCAATGAGCAGTTCTTC.

The CDR3 reads CASSTRGQLDVSPLHF. CDR3 DNA sequence: TGTGCCAGTAGTACCAGGGGCCAGCTCGATGTTTCACCCCTCCACTTT. The V and J genes are TRBV19 and TRBJ1-6; D possibly corresponds to TRBD1 (6 bases). V lost 4 bases and J 9 bases, leaving 19 bases between the germline ends. Germline CDR1 is LNHDA and CDR2 is SQIVND (reference sequence). This CDR3 has 16 residues. The full variable domain, with the rest looked up from reference TRBV19 and TRBJ1-6, is DGGITQSPKYLFRKEGQNVTLSCEQNLNHDAMYWYRQDPGQGLRLIYYSQIVNDFQKGDIAEGYSVSREKKESFPLTVTSAQKNPTAFYLCASSTRGQLDVSPLHFGNGTRLTVT.

The genes are TRBV18 and TRBJ1-3; 9 bases align to TRBD1. After removal of 1 base from V and 2 bases from J, the junction contained 3 bases not matched to a gene. In germline, CDR1 is KGHSH, CDR2 LQKENI. The CDR3 is 16 residues long. The CDR3 here is CASSPLDRGAGNTIYF. The CDR3 bases are TGTGCCAGCTCACCACTGGACAGGGGTGCTGGAAACACCATATATTTT.

This clone was observed a few times. The genes are TRBV9 and TRBJ2-3; 10 bases line up with TRBD2. This CDR3 has 16 residues. Germline V gives CDR1 SGDLS, CDR2 YYNGEE. The ends lost 1 base at V and 1 base at J; junction bases unmatched: 3. CDR3 coding DNA: TGTGCCAGCAGCGTAAGCGGGAGGGTTGGCACAGATACGCAGTATTTT. As protein: CASSVSGRVGTDTQYF.

This clone was detected a few times. The chain employs TRBV5-4 and TRBJ1-1, with D perhaps matching TRBD1 (6 bases). Germline lookup yields CDR1 SGHNT and CDR2 YYREEE (reference sequence). Trimming pared 0 bases from V and 1 base from J, leaving 7 bases between. CDR3 length: 14 amino acids. CDR3 region: CASSLDRANTEAFF. The CDR3, as DNA: TGTGCCAGCAGCTTGGACAGGGCGAACACTGAAGCTTTCTTT.

This clone turned up a few times. CDR3 loop: CAISGNRINEKLFF. CDR3 nucleotide sequence: TGTGCCATCAGTGGGAACAGGATTAATGAAAAACTGTTTTTT. The rearrangement links TRBV10-3 to TRBJ1-4, with D perhaps matching TRBD1 (5 bases). V was trimmed by 4 bases and J by 4 bases, leaving 10 bases between them. CDR1 and CDR2 (germline): ENHRY, SYGVKD. The CDR3 runs 14 residues.

This rearrangement joins TRBV6-1 to TRBJ2-1; D possibly corresponds to TRBD1 (5 bases). Trimming removed 6 bases at V and 4 bases at J, with 16 bases between. CDR3 size: 15 residues. Germline assignment: CDR1 MNHNS and CDR2 SASEGT. CDR3 bases: TGTGCCAGCAGCGAGGAGAGCCAGGGTTACAATGAGCAGTTCTTC. Translated, it gives CASSEESQGYNEQFF.

V gene TRBV6-1 combines with J gene TRBJ2-5; 8 bases match TRBD2. The germline V gene has CDR1 MNHNS and CDR2 SASEGT. The CDR3 runs 16 residues. Germline trimming cut 3 bases from V and 0 bases from J; bases unmatched to any gene: 6. The CDR3 coding sequence is TGTGCCAGCAGTGACCGTTCGGGGGGGTACCAAGAGACCCAGTACTTC. It is translated as CASSDRSGGYQETQYF.

The chain couples TRBV9 to TRBJ2-3, with TRBD2 matching 7 bases. CDR1 is SGDLS and CDR2 is YYNGEE in the germline V gene. The ends lost 1 base at V and 4 bases at J; junction bases unmatched: 6. CDR3 size: 15 residues. CDR3 protein: CASSVIQGGADTQYF. The DNA of the CDR3 is TGTGCCAGCAGCGTAATCCAGGGAGGGGCAGATACGCAGTATTTT.

This clone has more than one count but fewer than ten. V is TRBV10-3 and J is TRBJ1-2; D possibly corresponds to TRBD1 (5 bases). The CDR3 covers 15 residues. Germline CDR1 ENHRY, CDR2 SYGVKD. The V and J ends lost 9 bases and 4 bases respectively, with 21 bases between them. The CDR3 region is CAIQKTEAGSYGYTF. CDR3 nucleotides: TGTGCCATTCAAAAGACAGAGGCTGGATCCTATGGCTACACCTTC.

The chain combines TRBV19 with TRBJ1-3; D may be TRBD1 (6 bases). The germline V and J ends were trimmed by 5 bases and 3 bases, with 11 bases remaining between them. Germline V lookup: CDR1 LNHDA, CDR2 SQIVND (reference sequence). The CDR3 has 14 amino acids. The CDR3 nucleotides read TGTGCCAGTAGTCCGACAGGAGGTGGAAACACCATATATTTT. Translated, it gives CASSPTGGGNTIYF. The full variable domain, its missing parts supplied by reference TRBV19 and TRBJ1-3, is DGGITQSPKYLFRKEGQNVTLSCEQNLNHDAMYWYRQDPGQGLRLIYYSQIVNDFQKGDIAEGYSVSREKKESFPLTVTSAQKNPTAFYLCASSPTGGGNTIYFGEGSWLTVV.

This rearrangement joins TRBV6-5 to TRBJ1-1; D gene ambiguous. The CDR3 is 13 amino acids. Germline V gene data show CDR1 as MNHEY and CDR2 as SVGAGI. Trimming removed 2 bases at V and 1 base at J, with 5 bases between. In DNA, the CDR3 is TGTGCCAGCAGTTACGGGCGGAACACTGAAGCTTTCTTT. Residues: CASSYGRNTEAFF.

The gene calls are TRBV28 and TRBJ1-1; maybe TRBD1 (5 bases). Germline CDR1 and CDR2: MDHEN and SYDVKM. The CDR3 is 13 amino acids. Trimming cost V 7 bases and J 1 base, with 10 bases left between them. CDR3: CASKERGNTEAFF. Written as DNA, the CDR3 is TGTGCCAGCAAGGAAAGGGGGAACACTGAAGCTTTCTTT. Full variable domain (rest looked up from reference TRBV28 and TRBJ1-1): DVKVTQSSRYLVKRTGEKVFLECVQDMDHENMFWYRQDPGLGLRLIYFSYDVKMKEKGDIPEGYSVSREKKERFSLILESASTNQTSMYLCASKERGNTEAFFGQGTRLTVV.

V and J are TRBV5-1 and TRBJ2-7; 9 bases fit TRBD2. With 0 bases clipped from V and 4 bases from J, the junction kept 5 bases outside the gene matches. Per germline, CDR1 SGHRS and CDR2 YFSETQ. The CDR3 runs to 15 residues. This CDR3 is CASSLVAGGLYEQYF. The CDR3 DNA follows: TGCGCCAGCAGCTTGGTGGCGGGAGGGCTGTACGAGCAGTACTTC. Variable domain in full (rest from reference TRBV5-1 and TRBJ2-7): KAGVTQTPRYLIKTRGQQVTLSCSPISGHRSVSWYQQTPGQGLQFLFEYFSETQRNKGNFPGRFSGRQFSNSRSEMNVSTLELGDSALYLCASSLVAGGLYEQYFGPGTRLTVT.

The chain joins TRBV7-9 to TRBJ1-5, with 9 bases aligning to TRBD1. The CDR3 is made up of 16 amino acids. Germline CDR1 SEHNR, CDR2 FQNEAQ (reference sequence). V was pared by 5 bases and J by 0 bases, with 5 bases of the junction left unmatched. The DNA of the CDR3 is TGTGCCAGCAGCGGCCGGACAGGGGCTAGCAATCAGCCCCAGCATTTT. It specifies CASSGRTGASNQPQHF.

The chain couples TRBV7-9 to TRBJ2-7; tentative D call: TRBD2 (6 bases). V shed 4 bases and J shed 8 bases, with 18 bases lying between them. The CDR3 has 14 amino acids. The germline V gene encodes CDR1 SEHNR and CDR2 FQNEAQ (reference sequence). DNA of the CDR3: TGTGCCAGCAGCTCAACCCGGGACGGGGGACAGCAGTACTTC. The encoded protein is CASSSTRDGGQQYF.

The chain carries TRBV19 and TRBJ1-2; tentatively, D is TRBD1 (6 bases). V was cut by 6 bases and J by 2 bases, with 10 bases left in between. CDR3 size: 13 residues. CDR1 is LNHDA, CDR2 SQIVND, per germline (reference sequence). The CDR3 DNA reads as TGTGCCAGTAGGGACAGTTGGAACTATGGCTACACCTTC. Protein product: CASRDSWNYGYTF.

In regard to this clone: The junction departs from germline at one end; a sequencing error may be responsible. This rearrangement joins TRBV7-9 to TRBJ1-2; D is uncertain. The CDR3 length is 12 residues. Germline lookup yields CDR1 SEHNR and CDR2 FQNEAQ (reference sequence). CDR3 bases: TGTTCCAGCAGCTTAGAGTACACGGGCTACACCTTC. Its protein product is CSSSLEYTGYTF.

The gene calls are TRBV2 and TRBJ2-3; 9 bases agree with TRBD2. CDR1 is SNHLY, CDR2 FYNNEI, per germline. Trimming at V came to 6 bases and at J to 1 base, leaving 8 bases not matched to a gene. CDR3 length: 16 amino acids. The CDR3 coding sequence is TGTGCCAGCAGCCGGAGGCTAGCGGGACGCACAGATACGCAGTATTTT. This sequence encodes CASSRRLAGRTDTQYF.

The genes are TRBV9 and TRBJ1-2; TRBD1 matches at 11 bases. The CDR3 runs 14 residues. Germline-derived CDR1 and CDR2 are SGDLS and YYNGEE. Trimming at V came to 0 bases and at J to 7 bases, leaving 2 bases not matched to a gene. CDR3 in amino acids: CASSVEGTGGGYTF. The CDR3 nucleotides are TGTGCCAGCAGCGTAGAGGGGACAGGGGGTGGCTACACCTTC.

The CDR3: CASSQLPGLAGFGQFF. CDR3 nucleotides: TGTGCCAGCAGCCAGCTCCCGGGACTAGCGGGATTCGGGCAGTTCTTC. The chain joins TRBV16 to TRBJ2-1, with 13 bases aligning to TRBD2. Germline values: CDR1 KGHSY, CDR2 FQNENV. Losses at the gene ends were 3 bases for V and 12 bases for J; bases not matched to a gene: 11. The CDR3 has 16 amino acids. Full variable domain (outside the CDR3, taken from reference TRBV16 and TRBJ2-1): GEEVAQTPKHLVRGEGQKAKLYCAPIKGHSYVFWYQQVLKNEFKFLISFQNENVFDETGMPKERFSAKCLPNSPCSLEIQATKLEDSAVYFCASSQLPGLAGFGQFFGPGTRLTVL.

J is TRBJ1-1 and V is TRBV29-1; possible D gene TRBD1, 5 bases. The CDR3 totals 14 residues. Germline CDR1 is SQVTM and CDR2 is ANQGSEA. The CDR3 DNA reads as TGCAGTGCAGAGGGCAGGGATGGGAGGACTGAAGCTTTCTTT. It yields the protein CSAEGRDGRTEAFF.

The rearrangement uses TRBV21-1 and TRBJ2-2; the table's TRBD1 call for D was not verified on the DNA. TRBV21-1 is deemed a pseudogene. The CDR3 length is 16 residues. CDR3 nucleotide sequence: TGTGCCAGCAGCACCCGACATTGCCTGAACACCGGGGAGCTGTTTTTT. Residues: CASSTRHCLNTGELFF.

Written as DNA, the CDR3 is TGTGCCTGGAGTGGGGGACAGGGGGGCCACGAGCAGTACTTC. Amino acid sequence: CAWSGGQGGHEQYF. The J gene is TRBJ2-7, the V gene TRBV30, with TRBD1 matching over 11 bases. This CDR3 has 14 amino acids. The trim removed 1 base at V and 5 bases at J, leaving 4 bases unmatched. Germline V CDR1 and CDR2: GTSNPN, SVGIG (reference sequence). The full variable domain, in which reference TRBV30 and TRBJ2-7 provide the parts outside the CDR3, is SQTIHQWPATLVQPVGSPLSLECTVEGTSNPNLYWYRQAAGRGLQLLFYSVGIGQISSEVPQNLSASRPQDRQFILSSKKLLLSDSGFYLCAWSGGQGGHEQYFGPGTRLTVT.

This chain joins TRBV4-2 and TRBJ1-3; 7 positions match TRBD1. Germline V CDR1 and CDR2: LGHNA, YNFKEQ. CDR3 length: 17 amino acids. Trimming took 0 bases from V and 4 from J; bases not matched to a gene: 9. CDR3 bases: TGTGCCAGCAGCCAAGATGCAGGCAGGGGGGCAGGAAACACCATATATTTT. The encoded protein is CASSQDAGRGAGNTIYF.